The sequence of this T cell receptor beta chain was determined in a study of T cell repertoires in cytomegalovirus infection. Study-wide results and caveats: CMV-specific TCR beta clonotypes restricted by HLA-C were the ones dominating the ex vivo response.

The J segment lost 4 bases and the V segment lost 5 bases, leaving 10 bases of the junction unmatched. The CDR3 length is 15 residues. The germline V gene has CDR1 SQVTM and CDR2 ANQGSEA. In this sample, this clonotype turned up a few times. The antigen is unknown. One entry per CDR3 protein, called by TCRdb with MiXCR from the reads. The data contain just under 500,000 distinct CDR3 sequences, roughly a third of them singletons. The receptor was derived from a human donor in good health (CMV status not recorded). Some clones in this sample may be carry-over from other donors' samples. Sample: cultured PBMCs, taken from culture after CMV antigen stimulation. The chain couples TRBV29-1 to TRBJ2-1, with TRBD2 matching over 8 bases. The CDR3 protein is CSVSSLAGGYNEQFF. DNA of the CDR3: TGCAGCGTTTCTTCGCTAGCGGGTGGTTACAATGAGCAGTTCTTC.